This record looks at one T cell receptor beta chain sequence and its context. The data are from a study of blood T cell repertoires in COVID-19. Background on the study: Sources were T cells, B-cell-depleted T cells, or PBMCs; the material itself was cDNA or gDNA.

How the authors handled the data: Reference gene primer amplification gave estimated nucleated cell counts. Libraries were prepared by immunoSEQ multiplex PCR; TCRdb keeps only in-frame clonotypes and omits some of them. V and J calls and clone size follow that table, whereas D and trimming were derived from the DNA. The repertoire holds 110,000 to 150,000 clones, with about four fifths as singletons. Sequencing was done on a sample of peripheral blood. This receptor was taken from a human donor in a cohort sampled during active COVID-19.

Here the CDR3 DNA reads TGCAGTGCTAGTAACAGGGGGCGAGACTATGGCTACACCTTC. This encodes CSASNRGRDYGYTF. The chain has TRBV20-1 and TRBJ1-2; TRBD1 aligns across 9 bases. Germline V gene sequence: CDR1 DFQATT, CDR2 SNEGSKA (reference sequence). The CDR3 is 14 residues long. J lost 3 bases, V lost 3 bases, and 5 bases had no gene match.